These 29 T cell receptor beta chains came from one sample sequenced in a study of cytomegalovirus exposure and HLA in healthy donors. With 60 Vbeta and 13 Jbeta primers, the PCR was carried out. Sequencing was performed with immunoSEQ multiplex PCR; in TCRdb, only in-frame clones are kept and a portion is missing. The repertoire has under 200,000 clones, around four fifths of them found once; the top ten carry 1%. The sequencing input was PBMCs. The origin of the receptors is a woman in her 50s in good health and CMV-seropositive.

The CDR3 loop is CASSNGLAGDQRQYF. Here the CDR3 DNA reads TGTGCCAGCAGCAACGGACTAGCGGGGGACCAACGGCAGTATTTT. V and J are TRBV7-2 and TRBJ2-3, with TRBD2 matching over 13 bases. V dropped 5 bases and J dropped 11; count of bases not matched to a gene: 10. The CDR3 is 15 residues long. Germline-derived CDR1 and CDR2 are SGHTA and FQGNSA.

The J gene is TRBJ1-4, the V gene TRBV19; possible D gene TRBD1, 5 bases. This CDR3 is 17 amino acids long. Germline CDR1 is LNHDA and CDR2 is SQIVND (reference sequence). Trimming cost V 1 base and J 8 bases, with 20 bases left between them. The CDR3 here is CASSIGSRVTSREKLFF. Written as DNA, the CDR3 is TGTGCCAGTAGTATAGGTTCCAGGGTAACGAGTCGAGAAAAACTGTTTTTT. Complete variable domain (other parts from reference TRBV19 and TRBJ1-4): DGGITQSPKYLFRKEGQNVTLSCEQNLNHDAMYWYRQDPGQGLRLIYYSQIVNDFQKGDIAEGYSVSREKKESFPLTVTSAQKNPTAFYLCASSIGSRVTSREKLFFGSGTQLSVL.

V and J are TRBV7-9 and TRBJ2-2, with 8 nucleotides matching TRBD1. The CDR3 has 16 residues. Germline V CDR1 and CDR2: SEHNR, FQNEAQ (reference sequence). V was pared by 2 bases and J by 0 bases, with 2 bases of the junction left unmatched. The CDR3 region has the DNA TGTGCCAGCAGCTTACGACAGGGGACGAACACCGGGGAGCTGTTTTTT. Translated: CASSLRQGTNTGELFF.

For the CDR3, the DNA is TGCGCCAGCAGCCAAGATTTGGAGGGAGAAGGAGCAGATACGCAGTATTTT. It is translated as CASSQDLEGEGADTQYF. The V and J genes are TRBV4-1 and TRBJ2-3; weak D call: TRBD2 (6 bases). Germline values: CDR1 MGHRA, CDR2 YSYEKL. This CDR3 is 17 amino acids long. The ends were cut back, 0 bases at V and 4 bases at J, with 17 bases in the middle.

CDR3 amino acids: CASSQGTDLGEQYF. CDR3 nucleotides: TGTGCCAGCAGCCAAGGTACAGATTTGGGCGAGCAGTACTTC. J is TRBJ2-7 and V is TRBV7-2; D is ambiguous. This CDR3 is built from 14 residues. V dropped 5 bases and J dropped 6 bases, with 17 bases sitting between them. In germline, CDR1 is SGHTA, CDR2 FQGNSA.

This rearrangement joins TRBV13 to TRBJ1-1; D not resolved. The CDR3 consists of 14 residues. Germline lookup yields CDR1 PRHDT and CDR2 FYEKMQ (reference sequence). Trimming removed 6 bases from V and 2 bases from J, with 13 bases in between. CDR3 nucleotide sequence: TGTGCCAGCAGGGATCTGCAGGTTAACACTGAAGCTTTCTTT. It encodes CASRDLQVNTEAFF.

CDR3 coding DNA: TGTGCCAGCAGTCCTCGACAGGGCGAAGCTTTCTTT. Amino acid sequence: CASSPRQGEAFF. The rearrangement uses TRBV6-6 and TRBJ1-1; 7 bases agree with TRBD1. J lost 8 bases, V lost 5 bases, and 5 bases had no gene match. CDR1 is MNHNY and CDR2 is SVGAGI in the germline V gene (reference sequence). There are 12 residues in the CDR3.

The rearrangement links TRBV5-4 to TRBJ2-5; tentatively, D is TRBD2 (7 bases). The DNA end favors TRBJ2-7, so the J call may be wrong. This CDR3 comprises 16 residues. The germline CDR1 and CDR2 sequences are SGHNT and YYREEE (reference sequence). The chain's CDR3 is CASSPGGRGASYEQYF. CDR3 in DNA: TGTGCCAGCAGCCCTGGGGGGAGGGGGGCTTCCTACGAGCAGTACTTC.

V usage is TRBV7-9 and J usage is TRBJ1-2; 9 nucleotides line up with TRBD1. Per germline, CDR1 SEHNR and CDR2 FQNEAQ (reference sequence). J lost 6 bases, V lost 4 bases, and 6 bases had no gene match. CDR3 length equals 14 residues. CDR3 residues: CASSSGQGRNGYTF. Here the CDR3 DNA reads TGTGCCAGCAGCTCCGGACAGGGGAGGAATGGCTACACCTTC.

The V and J genes are TRBV5-1 and TRBJ2-7, with a possible D match to TRBD2 (6 bases). Germline values: CDR1 SGHRS, CDR2 YFSETQ. The CDR3 has 13 amino acids. V was pared by 3 bases and J by 4 bases, with 11 bases between. The CDR3 DNA reads as TGCGCCAGCAGCTGGGGACTCTCATACGAGCAGTACTTC. It yields the protein CASSWGLSYEQYF.

The gene calls are TRBV28 and TRBJ2-1, with D possibly being TRBD2 (6 bases). Per germline, CDR1 MDHEN and CDR2 SYDVKM. CDR3 size: 18 residues. The ends were cut back, 3 bases at V and 3 bases at J, with 21 bases in the middle. CDR3 nucleotides: TGTGCCAGCAGTTTTAACAAGAGGCGGGAAAGCCGCTACAATGAGCAGTTCTTC. This sequence encodes CASSFNKRRESRYNEQFF.

The gene calls are TRBV18 and TRBJ2-1; D is uncertain. Per the germline V gene, CDR1 is KGHSH and CDR2 is LQKENI. CDR3 length equals 12 residues. V was pared by 3 bases and J by 5 bases, with 5 bases between. This CDR3 is CASSPPDNEQFF. The CDR3 DNA reads TGTGCCAGCTCACCCCCAGACAATGAGCAGTTCTTC. The variable domain in full, completed from reference TRBV18 and TRBJ2-1, reads NAGVMQNPRHLVRRRGQEARLRCSPMKGHSHVYWYRQLPEEGLKFMVYLQKENIIDESGMPKERFSAEFPKEGPSILRIQQVVRGDSAAYFCASSPPDNEQFFGPGTRLTVL.

This chain uses TRBV10-2 with TRBJ2-7, with 9 positions matching TRBD1. V dropped 0 bases and J dropped 2; count of bases not matched to a gene: 5. This CDR3 contains 16 residues. CDR1 and CDR2 from the germline V gene are WSHSY and SAAADI. This CDR3 is CASSESLRTGAYEQYF. CDR3 nucleotides: TGCGCCAGCAGTGAGTCGTTAAGGACAGGGGCCTACGAGCAGTACTTC.

This clone was counted a single time. V usage is TRBV28 and J usage is TRBJ1-2, with 7 bases aligning to TRBD1. There are 13 residues in the CDR3. V was clipped by 5 bases and J by 2 bases; unmatched bases: 2. The germline gives CDR1 MDHEN, CDR2 SYDVKM. The CDR3 region is CASSKGQNYGYTF. The CDR3 DNA is TGTGCCAGCAGTAAGGGACAGAACTATGGCTACACCTTC.

The DNA for the CDR3 is TGTGCCAGCAGCTTGGCGTCAGGGGGTACCTACGAGCAGTACTTC. Protein: CASSLASGGTYEQYF. V usage is TRBV5-5 and J usage is TRBJ2-7; 7 nucleotides line up with TRBD1. The trim removed 0 bases at V and 2 bases at J, leaving 5 bases unmatched. Germline loops: CDR1 SGHKS, CDR2 YYEKEE (reference sequence). This CDR3 region has 15 residues.

The chain has TRBV27 and TRBJ2-7, with TRBD1 as a possible D gene (5 bases). Looked up from germline, CDR1 is MNHEY and CDR2 is SMNVEV (reference sequence). V shed 6 bases and J shed 1 base, with 13 bases lying between them. The CDR3 loop spans 14 amino acids. CDR3 amino acids: CASRYRTVSYEQYF. CDR3 bases: TGTGCCAGCAGGTACAGGACGGTTTCCTACGAGCAGTACTTC.

The rearrangement uses TRBV28 and TRBJ2-7, with 15 bases aligning to TRBD2. Germline CDR1 reads MDHEN; CDR2 reads SYDVKM. The trim removed 3 bases at V and 6 bases at J, leaving 6 bases unmatched. The CDR3 runs 16 residues. CDR3 nucleotide sequence: TGTGCCAGCAGTTTGTCCCCGGGACTAGCGGGAGGCGAGCAGTACTTC. Protein sequence: CASSLSPGLAGGEQYF.

The chain joins TRBV4-3 to TRBJ1-2; 7 bases are a match to TRBD1. The CDR3 runs 17 residues. V shed 0 bases and J 4 bases; nucleotides not matched to a gene: 11. CDR1 is LGHNA, CDR2 YSLEER, per germline. CDR3 nucleotide sequence: TGCGCCAGCAGCCAAGATTTAGGGACAGATAGTATCTATGGCTACACCTTC. Translated, it gives CASSQDLGTDSIYGYTF.

The rearrangement links TRBV4-3 to TRBJ2-2, with D perhaps matching TRBD2 (5 bases). The V gene lost 6 bases and the J gene lost 0 bases, with 11 bases spanning the gap. The germline gives CDR1 LGHNA, CDR2 YSLEER. The CDR3 covers 15 residues. The CDR3: CASRVSVTNTGELFF. Written as DNA, the CDR3 is TGCGCCAGCAGAGTTAGCGTTACGAACACCGGGGAGCTGTTTTTT.

The CDR3 is CASSYSRDTYEQYF. In nucleotides, the CDR3 is TGTGCCAGCAGTTACTCGAGGGATACCTACGAGCAGTACTTC. The chain joins TRBV6-5 to TRBJ2-7; tentatively, D is TRBD2 (5 bases). Germline V lookup: CDR1 MNHEY, CDR2 SVGAGI. The CDR3 loop spans 14 amino acids. Trimming cost V 0 bases and J 2 bases, with 8 bases left between them.

This chain uses TRBV2 with TRBJ2-7; 8 bases are a match to TRBD1. This CDR3 contains 14 residues. Germline V gene data show CDR1 as SNHLY and CDR2 as FYNNEI. Trimming removed 1 base from V and 9 bases from J; junction bases left unmatched: 8. The CDR3 sequence is CASSEGGQGIRQYF. Here the CDR3 DNA reads TGTGCCAGCAGTGAAGGTGGACAGGGAATTAGGCAGTACTTC.

In regard to this clone: An end of the junction does not agree with germline; a read error may underlie this. The chain employs TRBV7-9 and TRBJ2-3; 12 bases align to TRBD2. In germline, CDR1 is SEHNR, CDR2 FQNEAQ (reference sequence). This CDR3 has 17 residues. CDR3 residues: CSSSELRTSGGTDTQYF. For the CDR3, the DNA is TGTTCCAGCAGCGAACTCCGGACTAGCGGGGGCACAGATACGCAGTATTTT. Full variable domain (rest looked up from reference TRBV7-9 and TRBJ2-3): DTGVSQNPRHKITKRGQNVTFRCDPISEHNRLYWYRQTLGQGPEFLTYFQNEAQLEKSRLLSDRFSAERPKGSFSTLEIQRTEQGDSAMYLCSSSELRTSGGTDTQYFGPGTRLTVL.

The V and J genes are TRBV4-2 and TRBJ2-1, with TRBD1 as a possible D gene (6 bases). CDR3 length: 15 amino acids. Germline lookup yields CDR1 LGHNA and CDR2 YNFKEQ. The V and J ends lost 0 bases and 6 bases respectively, with 12 bases between them. The CDR3 reads CASSQEWDTVNEQFF. Here the CDR3 DNA reads TGTGCCAGCAGCCAAGAATGGGACACGGTCAATGAGCAGTTCTTC.

This chain joins TRBV4-3 and TRBJ2-3; the D gene is possibly TRBD2 (5 bases). The CDR3 loop spans 16 amino acids. Germline V gene data show CDR1 as LGHNA and CDR2 as YSLEER. V was cut by 0 bases and J by 2 bases, with 12 bases left in between. The CDR3 bases are TGCGCCAGCAGCCAAGATTCACTAGGGTCCACAGATACGCAGTATTTT. It codes for CASSQDSLGSTDTQYF.

The chain couples TRBV2 to TRBJ2-3; TRBD2 agrees at 13 bases. The germline V gene encodes CDR1 SNHLY and CDR2 FYNNEI. This CDR3 has 17 residues. V shed 6 bases and J 3 bases; nucleotides not matched to a gene: 9. CDR3 amino acids: CASSRRGLAGDTDTQYF. CDR3 DNA: TGTGCCAGCAGCAGGCGAGGACTAGCGGGAGATACAGATACGCAGTATTTT.

The chain recombines TRBV7-2 with TRBJ1-1, with 11 bases lining up with TRBD1. This CDR3 has 15 amino acids. V shed 6 bases and J 8 bases; nucleotides not matched to a gene: 11. The V gene's germline CDR1 is SGHTA and CDR2 FQGNSA. The CDR3 reads CASRPGSGTGGEAFF. In DNA form, the CDR3 reads TGTGCCAGCAGACCCGGTTCCGGGACAGGGGGAGAAGCTTTCTTT.

This clone was seen a handful of times. The chain uses TRBV7-6 and TRBJ2-7; D perhaps matches TRBD2 (6 bases). The CDR3 consists of 12 residues. V was trimmed by 0 bases and J by 7 bases, leaving 7 bases between them. Germline CDR1 reads SGHVS; CDR2 reads FNYEAQ. The CDR3 sequence is CASSLAGGEQYF. The CDR3 nucleotides read TGTGCCAGCAGCTTAGCAGGAGGGGAGCAGTACTTC.

This chain joins TRBV10-3 and TRBJ2-1; D is unresolved. V was cut by 6 bases and J by 6 bases, with 15 bases left in between. The V gene's germline CDR1 is ENHRY and CDR2 SYGVKD. The CDR3 extends over 14 amino acids. This chain's CDR3 is CAIRSDGSGNEQFF. In nucleotides, the CDR3 is TGTGCCATCAGGAGCGATGGATCGGGCAATGAGCAGTTCTTC.

The chain is built from TRBV19 and TRBJ2-1, with D possibly TRBD2 on 6 matching bases. V was clipped by 10 bases and J by 8 bases, with 18 bases between them. The V gene's germline CDR1 is LNHDA and CDR2 SQIVND (reference sequence). The CDR3 is 13 amino acids. In DNA form, the CDR3 reads TGTGCCATCAGTGGGAGGTACGGCGATGAGCAGTTCTTC. The encoded protein is CAISGRYGDEQFF.